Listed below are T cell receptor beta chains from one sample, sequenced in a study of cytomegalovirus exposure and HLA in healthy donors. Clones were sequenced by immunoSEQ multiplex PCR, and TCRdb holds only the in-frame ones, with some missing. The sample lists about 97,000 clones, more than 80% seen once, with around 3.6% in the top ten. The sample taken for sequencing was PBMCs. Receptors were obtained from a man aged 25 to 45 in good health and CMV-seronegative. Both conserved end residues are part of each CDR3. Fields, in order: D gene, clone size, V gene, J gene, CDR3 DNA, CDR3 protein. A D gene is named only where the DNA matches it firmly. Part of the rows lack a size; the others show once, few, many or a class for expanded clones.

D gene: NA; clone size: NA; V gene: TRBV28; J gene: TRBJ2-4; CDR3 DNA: TGTGCCAGCAGTCCCGACATATCCAAAAACATTCAGTACTTC; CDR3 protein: CASSPDISKNIQYF
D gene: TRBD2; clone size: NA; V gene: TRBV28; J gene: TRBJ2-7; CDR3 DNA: TGTGCCAGCAGTTTGGCTAGCGGGCTGACCTACGAGCAGTACTTC; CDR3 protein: CASSLASGLTYEQYF
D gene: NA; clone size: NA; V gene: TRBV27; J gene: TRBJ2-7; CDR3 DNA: TGTGCCAGCAGTTCCCGGAGGAGGGGCCTCCGCAATGAAACCAGCTCCTACGAGCAGTACTTC; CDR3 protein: CASSSRRRGLRNETSSYEQYF
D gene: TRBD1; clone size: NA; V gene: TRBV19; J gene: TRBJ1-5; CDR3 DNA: TGTGCCAGTAGTCCGACAGGGAGTCAGCCCCAGCATTTT; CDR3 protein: CASSPTGSQPQHF
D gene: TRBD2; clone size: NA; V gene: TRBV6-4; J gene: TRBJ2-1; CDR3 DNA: TGTGCCAGCAGTCCTGGATTAGCGGGGGACTACAATGAGCAGTTCTTC; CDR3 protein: CASSPGLAGDYNEQFF
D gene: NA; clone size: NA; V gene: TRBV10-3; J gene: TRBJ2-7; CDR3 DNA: TGTGCCATCAGTGTTTCGGACAGCCAAGAGCAGTACTTC; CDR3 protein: CAISVSDSQEQYF
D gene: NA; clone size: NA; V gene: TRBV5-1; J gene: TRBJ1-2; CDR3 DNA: TGCGCCAGCTTACTCAGGGTGCTCTATGGCTACACCTTC; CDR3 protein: CASLLRVLYGYTF
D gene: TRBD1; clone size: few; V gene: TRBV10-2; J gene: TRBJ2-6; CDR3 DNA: TGCGCCAGCAGTGATACCGGGACAGGCTCCTCTGGGGCCAACGTCCTGACTTTC; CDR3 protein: CASSDTGTGSSGANVLTF
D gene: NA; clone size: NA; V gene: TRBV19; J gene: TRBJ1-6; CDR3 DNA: TGTGCCAGTAGACAGGGACAAGGAAATTCACCCCTCCACTTT; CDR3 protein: CASRQGQGNSPLHF
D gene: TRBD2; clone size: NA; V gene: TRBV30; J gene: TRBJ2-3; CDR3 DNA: TGTGCCTGGAGTGTACCCACTAGCGGTACAGATACGCAGTATTTT; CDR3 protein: CAWSVPTSGTDTQYF
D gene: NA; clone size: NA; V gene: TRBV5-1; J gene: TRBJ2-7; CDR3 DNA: TGCGCCAGCACCTCATTTGGGAGCCACGAGCAGTACTTC; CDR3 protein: CASTSFGSHEQYF
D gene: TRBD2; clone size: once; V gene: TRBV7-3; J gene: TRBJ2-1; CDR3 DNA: TGTGCCAGCAGCTCAATGGGACTAGCGGTGCAGTTCTTC; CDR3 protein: CASSSMGLAVQFF
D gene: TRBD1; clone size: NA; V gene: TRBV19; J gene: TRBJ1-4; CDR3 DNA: TGTGCCAGTAGTATACAGGGGGCGCAAGAAAAACTGTTTTTT; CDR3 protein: CASSIQGAQEKLFF
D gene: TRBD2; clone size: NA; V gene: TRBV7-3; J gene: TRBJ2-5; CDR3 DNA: TGTGCCAGCAGCTTAGTGGGGGGACTAGCGGGGCTAGAGACCCAGTACTTC; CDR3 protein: CASSLVGGLAGLETQYF
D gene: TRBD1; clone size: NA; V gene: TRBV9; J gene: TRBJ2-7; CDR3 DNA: TGTGCCAGCAGCCCCTCTCCCGGGACAGGGGGCAGTTCAGTCGAGCAGTACTTC; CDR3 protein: CASSPSPGTGGSSVEQYF
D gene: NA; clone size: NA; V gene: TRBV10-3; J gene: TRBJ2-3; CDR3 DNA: TGTGCCATCAGCTCGACTTCTCAGGGGAGGGCAGATACGCAGTATTTT; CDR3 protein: CAISSTSQGRADTQYF
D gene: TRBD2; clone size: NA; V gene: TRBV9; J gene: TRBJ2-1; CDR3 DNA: TGTGCCAGCAGCGCATTAGCGGGGGGCCCCGCCAGTGAGCAGTTCTTC; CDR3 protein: CASSALAGGPASEQFF
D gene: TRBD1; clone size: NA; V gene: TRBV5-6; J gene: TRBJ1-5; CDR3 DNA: TGTGCCAGCACCAAATTGGGACAGGGTAACAATCAGCCCCAGCATTTT; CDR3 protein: CASTKLGQGNNQPQHF
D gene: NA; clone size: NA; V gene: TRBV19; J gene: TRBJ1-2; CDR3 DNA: TGTGCCAGTAGGGGAGTGGATGGCTACACCTTC; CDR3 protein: CASRGVDGYTF
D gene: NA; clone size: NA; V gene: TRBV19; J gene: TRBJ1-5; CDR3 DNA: TGTGCCAGTAGTATGGACTTTACCCAGCCCCAGCATTTT; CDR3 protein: CASSMDFTQPQHF
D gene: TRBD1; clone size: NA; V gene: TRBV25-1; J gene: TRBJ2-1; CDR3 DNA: TGTGCCAGCAGTGAATCGGGACAGTCCGATGAGCAGTTCTTC; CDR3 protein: CASSESGQSDEQFF
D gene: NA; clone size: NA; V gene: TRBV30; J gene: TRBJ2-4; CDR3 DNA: TGTGCCTGGAGTAGGCGGGGGCCCAAAAACATTCAGTACTTC; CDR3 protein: CAWSRRGPKNIQYF
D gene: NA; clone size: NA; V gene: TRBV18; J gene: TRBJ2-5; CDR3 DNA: TGTGCCAGCTCACCCGGGGCGGAGGGGACCCAGTACTTC; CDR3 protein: CASSPGAEGTQYF